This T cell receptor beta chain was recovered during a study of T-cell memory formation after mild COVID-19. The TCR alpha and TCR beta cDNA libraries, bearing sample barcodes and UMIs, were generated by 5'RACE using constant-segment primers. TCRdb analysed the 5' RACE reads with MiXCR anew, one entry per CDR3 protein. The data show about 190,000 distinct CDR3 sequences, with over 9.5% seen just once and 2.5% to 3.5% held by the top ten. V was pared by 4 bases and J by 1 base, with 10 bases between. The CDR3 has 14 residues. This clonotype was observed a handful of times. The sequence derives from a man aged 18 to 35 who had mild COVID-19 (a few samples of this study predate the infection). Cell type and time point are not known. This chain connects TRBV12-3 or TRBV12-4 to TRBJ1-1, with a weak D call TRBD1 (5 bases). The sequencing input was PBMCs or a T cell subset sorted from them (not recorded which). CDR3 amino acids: CASSSPGRNTEAFF. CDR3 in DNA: TGTGCCAGCAGTTCACCGGGACGGAACACTGAAGCTTTCTTT.